The entry below describes one T cell receptor (beta chain). This clone was counted only a few times. The specificity of this receptor is unknown. Base qualities are missing; no much larger clone stands one base away. V was cut back by 4 bases and J by 3 bases, leaving a gap of 10 bases between them. CDR1 WSHSY and CDR2 SAAADI were looked up in the germline V gene. Inclusive of the bounding cysteine and phenylalanine, the CDR3 is 14 residues long. The kept DNA is CDR3 alone, 42 bases in frame from the first base. In total, just over 650 healthy bone marrow donors made up the cohort. All cohort members were sampled while nominally healthy, although unrecorded immune exposures were likely present. The donor tested CMV seropositive and was one of the 289 seropositive cohort members. A peripheral blood sample was collected from each donor, and TCR beta sequencing was performed on peripheral blood mononuclear cells. Genomic DNA extraction from the blood cell samples was performed with the Qiagen DNeasy Blood Extraction Kit.

This sample stems from a study of cytomegalovirus exposure and HLA in healthy donors (dated 2017 in TCRdb). In terms of the full investigation: An earlier analysis of several hundred of the donors reported about 260 Gb of sequence data and 90 million to 120 million unique TCR beta sequences obtained from about 179 million T cells. Of the roughly 400 genotyped donors, about 80% fell in the genetic ancestry cluster associated with self-reported Caucasian donors. Genome-wide SNP genotypes for about three fifths of the roughly 700 donors were used in a later genetic analysis, which treated that subset as a discovery cohort. A later analysis re-analyzed previously published TCR beta repertoires from 600 to 850 donors and added high-resolution HLA genotyping to study TCR occurrence patterns. The number of donors typed differed by locus, with 629-630 for A, B, C, DRB1 and DQB1, 522 for DQA1, 600 to 610 for DPA1, and 400 to 490 for DPB1. Alongside the repertoire data, information on donor age, sex, ethnicity and CMV serostatus was compiled. To decide whether each TCR beta V gene segment behaved as functional or pseudogenic, an earlier analysis of some 600 of the donors relied on high-throughput TCR beta sequencing. Among under 450 genotyped donors of the cohort, an average of around 240,000 unique TCR beta nucleotide sequences were sequenced per donor, 15% to 20% of them non-productive. Besides the first cohort of 666 subjects, a separate validation cohort made up of roughly 120 different subjects was used. The study profiled the T cell repertoires of 500 to 800 subjects by immunosequencing and related them to cytomegalovirus serostatus. An early release that covered fewer than 800 HLA-typed donors contained approximately 300 gigabases of sequencing data and tens of millions of unique TCR sequences. High-throughput TCR immunosequencing, statistical association of individual TCRs with disease status, and machine learning were combined to predict cytomegalovirus infection status. The study aimed to test whether signatures of past pathogen exposure could be identified by cataloging public T cell receptors. Every discovery cohort repertoire had been produced on one sequencing platform. Rather than using new phenotypic data, the later analysis identified candidate immune exposures from TCR beta sequences and from how often those sequences occurred across donors. HLA typing included class I and class II loci at four-digit resolution. Because of strong linkage in the cohort, five DR-DQ haplotypes were treated as single units for association and clustering.

Library preparation employed the immunoSEQ multiplex PCR assay. For the multiplex PCR, a mixture combining 60 forward primers for TCR Vbeta segments and 13 reverse primers for TCR Jbeta segments was used. A multiplex PCR assay on genomic DNA amplified the CDR3 region of rearranged TCR beta genes. The amplified TCR beta libraries were sequenced on the Illumina HiSeq System as 87-base-pair reads. The paper's data handling went like this. A later analysis tallied around 87 million unique TCR beta chains across the approximately 670 repertoires, and about 10 million of those chains were shared by two or more donors. To remove PCR and sequencing errors, raw reads were error-corrected and collapsed into unique sequences using a nearest-neighbor algorithm that merged closely related sequences. Alignment of CDR3 sequences to IMGT reference sequences was used to assign V, D and J gene segments. For a sequence to be retained, a match of at least six nucleotides to both a V gene segment and a J gene segment was required. Rearrangements were classified as productive when the CDR3 lacked stop codons and remained in frame with V and J, and all other rearrangements were classified as non-productive. Following IMGT convention, CDR3 was defined as the stretch from the second conserved V-encoded cysteine up to the conserved J-encoded phenylalanine. The earlier analysis of more than 450 of the donors excluded sequences that lacked an unambiguous match to a single V gene segment. An earlier analysis of over 450 of the donors classified V segments as functional when productive rearrangements were above 56.7% and as segregating when the standard deviation between donors was above 5%. A statistical classification framework was built for diagnosing cytomegalovirus status from the catalog of TCR beta chain sequences. In a later analysis, TCR nucleotide sequences were compared against IMGT/GENE-DB human TR gene sequences so that V and J genes could be assigned. The TCRdist pipeline was used in a later analysis to assign CDR3 sequences and most-parsimonious VDJ recombination scenarios. In a later analysis, every TCR beta chain was defined by the combination of its CDR3 amino acid sequence and its V-gene family, and reads without a unique V-gene family were dropped. To address suspected cross-contamination and a sequencing artifact, a later analysis removed a few hundred highly shared, low-generation-probability nucleotide sequences. A later analysis calculated a clonal expansion index for each public chain from normalized within-repertoire ranks of inferred template counts. Generation probabilities in a later analysis came from a VDJ recombination model fitted to out-of-frame rearrangements, and those results were checked against IGoR. In a later analysis, hypergeometric tests were used to score TCR-TCR, TCR-HLA and TCR-CMV co-occurrence, with a repertoire-size bias correction applied to TCR pairs. In a later analysis, false discovery rates were estimated by permuting HLA or CMV assignments 20 times. In a later analysis, co-occurring TCRs were grouped using DBSCAN, with TCRdist sequence similarity added in when clustering inside HLA-allele-positive subsets. Repertoires with fewer than 30,000 or more than 120,000 public chains were left out of co-occurrence clustering, as were four to six repertoires with anomalous nucleotide sharing. TCRdb obtained this table from immuneACCESS and retained in-frame rearrangements with V and J assigned. These tables miss some clones; where compared with another copy, unresolved V genes account for less than half of the shortfall, and the remainder is unexplained. The V and J calls and clone size are taken from that table; D and trimming were inferred from the DNA. A total of roughly 100,000 clones appear in this sample, over 60% of them only once. Under 6.5% of the sample lies in the top ten.

The research as a whole found: While some public TCRs were present in many individuals, most TCR sequences turned up only very rarely across donors. A few of the identified cytomegalovirus-associated TCR beta chains were confirmed in vitro to be specific for cytomegalovirus antigens. In a later genetic analysis, fewer N-insertions in productive TCRs were reported among donors in an Asian-associated ancestry cluster than the roughly 640-donor mean. Because HLA typing was missing for some donors at each locus, association tests included only the typed subset. Correlated functional status among segregating V segments might be attributable to linkage disequilibrium, but an unknown experimental factor could not be ruled out. In an earlier analysis of some 500 of the donors, most TCR beta V segments were observed in productive rearrangements about 87% or about 30% of the time, broadly matching IMGT annotations. Some IMGT-functional V segments, including TRBV6-2 and TRBV6-3, could not be distinguished by the 87-base-pair reads and were therefore excluded. Cytomegalovirus status was reported to be diagnosed by the classifier with high specificity and sensitivity in both the original and validation cohorts. In a later analysis, the rate of TCR association differed among HLA loci, with DRB1 alleles having the most associated TCRs and HLA-C alleles having the fewest. A later analysis found that HLA-associated TCR beta chains were more clonally expanded and had lower generation probabilities than equally common non-associated chains. For the cohort, immune exposure information was limited to CMV serostatus. Only TCR beta chains were sequenced in this cohort, and the absence of alpha or paired-chain data limited detectable features. A later analysis associated 16,951 TCR beta sequences with specific HLA alleles at a false discovery rate of 0.05. A cluster of highly shared sequence variants was judged likely to represent a technical artifact of the sequencing pipeline. The earlier analysis of nearly 600 of the donors excluded 15 to 20 rarely observed V segments, including chromosome 9 orphons, because counts were too low. The presence/absence analyses assumed that sequencing depth was roughly uniform across donors, and that assumption may not be true. The study listed over 150 TCR beta chains as associated with cytomegalovirus. According to a later analysis, most CMV-associated TCR beta chains appeared to be HLA-restricted, and the HLA associations seemed to be driven largely by CMV exposure. Strong co-occurrence of HLA alleles, especially DR and DQ, made assigning TCR associations to individual alleles difficult. It was suggested by the authors that the approach could potentially be generalized to other disease states and immunological phenotypes. A later genetic analysis associated a missense DCLRE1C variant with V-gene and J-gene trimming of TCR beta chains, and an independent cohort replicated the association. A further reported finding was that TCR beta sequences accurately predicted the HLA-A and HLA-B alleles for most subjects in the first cohort. In a later analysis, several top co-occurrence clusters were reported to appear linked to parvovirus B19, influenza, CMV and Epstein-Barr virus.

The chain is encoded by TRBV10-2 joined to TRBJ1-3; a tentative D match to TRBD1 spans 6 bases. The TCR originated in a man in his fifties or sixties in good health and CMV-seropositive. The sequenced sample consisted of PBMCs. The DNA sequence is TGCGCCAGCAGTGCGCAGGGGAGTGGAAACACCATATATTTT. This encodes CASSAQGSGNTIYF.